Sequencing of this TCR beta chain was carried out in a study of T cells in Graves' hyperthyroidism and ophthalmopathy. The investigators amplified TCR beta CDR3 regions from RNA transcripts. The HTBI primer set was used in a first-round RT-PCR of the TCR CDR3. Via MiXCR, TCRdb re-called the multiplex PCR reads, giving one row per CDR3 protein. The sample shows 610,000 or so distinct CDR3 sequences, roughly 50% of them seen only once. Germline CDR1 reads MNHEY; CDR2 reads SVGAGI. V dropped 6 bases and J dropped 5; count of bases not matched to a gene: 5. The CDR3 consists of 13 residues. This clonotype was seen ten or more times.

The sequenced material came from peripheral blood or thyroid tissue (not recorded which). The source of this sequence is a woman younger than 35 with Graves' hyperthyroidism. The rearrangement uses TRBV6-5 and TRBJ2-7, with TRBD1 identical over 9 bases. The chain's CDR3 is CASSPWTGDEQYF. In DNA, the CDR3 is TGTGCCAGCAGCCCTTGGACAGGGGACGAGCAGTACTTC.